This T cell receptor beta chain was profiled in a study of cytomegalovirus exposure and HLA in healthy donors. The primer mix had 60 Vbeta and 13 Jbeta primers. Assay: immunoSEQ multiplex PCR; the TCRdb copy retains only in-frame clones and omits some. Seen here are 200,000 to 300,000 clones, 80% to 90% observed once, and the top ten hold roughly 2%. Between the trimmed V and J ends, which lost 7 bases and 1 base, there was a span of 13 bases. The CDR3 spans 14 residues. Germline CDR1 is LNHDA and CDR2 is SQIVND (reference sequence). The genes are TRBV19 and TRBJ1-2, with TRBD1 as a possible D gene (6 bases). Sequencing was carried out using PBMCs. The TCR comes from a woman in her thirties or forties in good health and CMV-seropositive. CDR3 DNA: TGTGCCAGTACCCCCACAGGGCTTAACTATGGCTACACCTTC. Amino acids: CASTPTGLNYGYTF.